Shown below are 11 T cell receptor beta chains from a single sample sequenced in a study of T-cell memory formation after mild COVID-19. TCRdb called the 5' RACE reads again in MiXCR, with one record for every CDR3 protein. The data contain about 360,000 distinct CDR3 sequences, 13% of them seen just once; the ten biggest clones take up 20% to 25%. The sample comprised PBMCs or a T cell subset sorted from them (not recorded which). The origin of the receptors is a man between 18 and 29 years old who had mild COVID-19 (a few samples of this study predate the infection). Cell type and time point are not known.

The chain combines TRBV7-6 with TRBJ2-7; no firm D call. V was shortened by 5 bases and J by 2 bases, with 22 bases between the two germline ends. The CDR3 spans 17 residues. Germline CDR1 SGHVS, CDR2 FNYEAQ. CDR3 region: CASSLNDNRDFPYEQYF. The CDR3 region has the DNA TGTGCCAGCAGCCTCAACGACAACAGAGACTTTCCCTACGAGCAGTACTTC.

This clonotype was observed a few times. V usage is TRBV5-6 and J usage is TRBJ1-5; D is perhaps TRBD1 (5 bases). The germline gives CDR1 SGHDT, CDR2 YYEEEE. There are 15 residues in the CDR3. V lost 4 bases and J 5 bases, leaving 16 bases between the germline ends. The CDR3: CASSGRDGSDQPQHF. The DNA for the CDR3 is TGTGCCAGCAGCGGCCGGGACGGCTCTGATCAGCCCCAGCATTTT. The variable domain in full, completed from reference TRBV5-6 and TRBJ1-5, reads DAGVTQSPTHLIKTRGQQVTLRCSPKSGHDTVSWYQQALGQGPQFIFQYYEEEERQRGNFPDRFSGHQFPNYSSELNVNALLLGDSALYLCASSGRDGSDQPQHFGDGTRLSIL.

The chain carries TRBV6-5 and TRBJ1-4; D is ambiguous. This CDR3 is 13 amino acids long. V gave up 2 bases and J gave up 7 bases, with 8 bases separating them. Germline V CDR1 and CDR2: MNHEY, SVGAGI. The CDR3 protein is CASSYRRVEKLFF. The CDR3 nucleotides are TGTGCCAGCAGTTACCGGAGGGTTGAAAAACTGTTTTTT.

A word on this clonotype: A junction boundary mismatches the germline segment, possibly from a read error. The rearrangement joins TRBV7-8 to TRBJ1-5, with D possibly being TRBD1 (6 bases). CDR1 is SGHVS and CDR2 is FQNEAQ in the germline V gene. The CDR3 is 15 amino acids. The CDR3 reads CASSPLRQANQPQNF. CDR3 bases: TGTGCCAGCAGCCCCCTTCGACAGGCGAATCAGCCCCAGAATTTT.

The chain couples TRBV10-3 to TRBJ1-4; D is ambiguous. The germline V gene has CDR1 ENHRY and CDR2 SYGVKD. V lost 10 bases and J 5 bases, leaving 17 bases between the germline ends. This CDR3 comprises 14 residues. CDR3 sequence reads: CATSGRIENEKLFF. CDR3 DNA: TGTGCCACCTCCGGCAGGATAGAAAATGAAAAACTGTTTTTT.

The DNA of the CDR3 is TGCGCCAGCAGCCGTGGGACAGCGCTTTCCACAGATACGCAGTATTTT. This sequence encodes CASSRGTALSTDTQYF. This chain joins TRBV4-1 and TRBJ2-3; 7 nucleotides match TRBD1. Germline V gives CDR1 MGHRA, CDR2 YSYEKL. The length of the CDR3 is 16 residues. V lost 4 bases, J lost 2 bases, and 9 bases stayed unmatched.

This clonotype occurred many times. This chain links TRBV12-3 or TRBV12-4 with TRBJ2-2; D unclear. This CDR3 is built from 12 residues. V lost 7 bases and J lost 1, with 4 bases in between. This chain's CDR3 is CASKGNTGELFF. The CDR3 DNA reads TGTGCCAGCAAAGGGAACACCGGGGAGCTGTTTTTT.

The V and J genes are TRBV7-8 and TRBJ2-6, with TRBD1 identical over 10 bases. The CDR3 has 18 amino acids. J lost 0 bases, V lost 6 bases, and 8 bases had no gene match. Per the germline V gene, CDR1 is SGHVS and CDR2 is FQNEAQ. CDR3 region: CASSPDRGPISGANVLTF. CDR3 sequence (DNA): TGTGCCAGCAGTCCCGACAGGGGGCCCATCTCTGGGGCCAACGTCCTGACTTTC.

This clonotype has a handful of counts. This chain connects TRBV5-1 to TRBJ2-7, with 7 bases identical to TRBD1. Germline lookup yields CDR1 SGHRS and CDR2 YFSETQ. CDR3 length equals 17 residues. With 4 bases clipped from V and 5 bases from J, the junction kept 18 bases outside the gene matches. The CDR3 sequence: CASSRRWGQLRGDEQYF. DNA of the CDR3: TGCGCCAGCAGCCGGCGATGGGGACAGCTCCGTGGGGACGAGCAGTACTTC.

This clonotype was observed a handful of times. This chain joins TRBV10-3 and TRBJ2-7; 8 bases are shared with TRBD1. J lost 0 bases, V lost 6 bases, and 1 base had no gene match. CDR1 is ENHRY, CDR2 SYGVKD, per germline. The CDR3 loop spans 13 amino acids. CDR3 sequence (DNA): TGTGCCATCAGGGACAGGGCCTCCTACGAGCAGTACTTC. Translation: CAIRDRASYEQYF.

For this clonotype: A clone one base away is much larger, so this may be a read error. The CDR3 loop reads CAGTPVTSPTETQYF. As DNA, the CDR3 is TGCGCCGGCACGCCGGTCACCTCCCCCACAGAGACCCAGTACTTC. This chain uses TRBV5-1 with TRBJ2-5; the D is unclear. CDR3 length: 15 amino acids. V lost 10 bases to trimming and J lost 4 bases, with 23 bases between them. CDR1 and CDR2 from the germline V gene are SGHRS and YFSETQ.